This passage covers 2 T cell receptor beta chains from one sample sequenced in a study of T cell changes during pregnancy in multiple sclerosis. The assay was immunoSEQ multiplex PCR, and TCRdb's table has in-frame clones only and misses some. The sample includes about 70,000 clones, approximately 92% of them seen just once. Material: CD8+ T cells from peripheral blood mononuclear cells, obtained in the third trimester of pregnancy. The receptors were gathered from a female donor in good health, enrolled as a control in a pregnancy study.

V is TRBV7-8 and J is TRBJ2-5, with 7 bases fitting TRBD2. The junction had 7 bases not matched to a gene; V was cut back by 5 bases and J by 1 base. This CDR3 has 15 residues. Germline assignment: CDR1 SGHVS and CDR2 FQNEAQ. The CDR3 protein is CASSPTSGAQETQYF. The CDR3 DNA reads TGTGCCAGCAGCCCTACAAGCGGGGCCCAAGAGACCCAGTACTTC.

This clone has a single count. This rearrangement joins TRBV5-5 to TRBJ1-2; 7 positions match TRBD1. The CDR3 has 14 residues. The germline gives CDR1 SGHKS, CDR2 YYEKEE (reference sequence). V lost 0 bases and J lost 4; bases outside the gene matches: 3. Here the CDR3 reads CASSLDRGPYGYTF. The CDR3 DNA is TGTGCCAGCAGCTTGGACAGGGGCCCCTATGGCTACACCTTC.